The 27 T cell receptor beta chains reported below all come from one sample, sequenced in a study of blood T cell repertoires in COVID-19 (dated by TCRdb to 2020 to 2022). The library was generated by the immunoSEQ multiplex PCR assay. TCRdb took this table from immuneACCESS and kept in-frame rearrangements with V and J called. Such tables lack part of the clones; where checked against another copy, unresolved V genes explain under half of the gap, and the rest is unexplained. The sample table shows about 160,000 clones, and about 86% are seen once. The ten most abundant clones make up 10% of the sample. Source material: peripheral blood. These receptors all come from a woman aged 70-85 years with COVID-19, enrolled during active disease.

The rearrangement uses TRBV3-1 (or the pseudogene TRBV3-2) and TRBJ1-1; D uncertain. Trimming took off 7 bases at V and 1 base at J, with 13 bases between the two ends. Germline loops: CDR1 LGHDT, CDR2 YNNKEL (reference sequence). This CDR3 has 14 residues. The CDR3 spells CASTRHSGNTEAFF. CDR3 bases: TGTGCCAGCACCCGGCACTCGGGGAACACTGAAGCTTTCTTT.

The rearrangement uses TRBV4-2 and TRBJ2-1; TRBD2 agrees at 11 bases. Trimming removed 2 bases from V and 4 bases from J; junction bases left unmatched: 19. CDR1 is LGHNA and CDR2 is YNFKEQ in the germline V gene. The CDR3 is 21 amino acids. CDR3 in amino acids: CASSQHLTSGESRHVYNEQFF. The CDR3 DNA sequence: TGTGCCAGCAGCCAACACCTGACTAGCGGGGAGTCCAGGCATGTTTACAATGAGCAGTTCTTC.

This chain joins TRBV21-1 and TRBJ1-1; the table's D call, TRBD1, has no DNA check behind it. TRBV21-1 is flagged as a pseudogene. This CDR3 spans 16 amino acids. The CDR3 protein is CASSSLNRGPNTEAFF. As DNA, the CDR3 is TGTGCCAGCAGCAGCTTAAACAGGGGGCCGAACACTGAAGCTTTCTTT.

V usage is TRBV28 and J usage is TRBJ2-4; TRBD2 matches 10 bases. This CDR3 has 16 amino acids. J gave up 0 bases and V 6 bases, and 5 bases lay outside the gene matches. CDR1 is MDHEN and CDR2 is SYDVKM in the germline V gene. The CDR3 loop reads CASRPAGGLAKNIQYF. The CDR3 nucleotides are TGTGCCAGCAGGCCAGCGGGGGGGCTAGCCAAAAACATTCAGTACTTC. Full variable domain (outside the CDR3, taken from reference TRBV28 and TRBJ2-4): DVKVTQSSRYLVKRTGEKVFLECVQDMDHENMFWYRQDPGLGLRLIYFSYDVKMKEKGDIPEGYSVSREKKERFSLILESASTNQTSMYLCASRPAGGLAKNIQYFGAGTRLSVL.

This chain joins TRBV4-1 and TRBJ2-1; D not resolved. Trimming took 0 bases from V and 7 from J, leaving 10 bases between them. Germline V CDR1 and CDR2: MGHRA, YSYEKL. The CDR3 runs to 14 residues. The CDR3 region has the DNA TGCGCCAGCAGCCAAGATGTCCAGATTAATGAGCAGTTCTTC. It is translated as CASSQDVQINEQFF.

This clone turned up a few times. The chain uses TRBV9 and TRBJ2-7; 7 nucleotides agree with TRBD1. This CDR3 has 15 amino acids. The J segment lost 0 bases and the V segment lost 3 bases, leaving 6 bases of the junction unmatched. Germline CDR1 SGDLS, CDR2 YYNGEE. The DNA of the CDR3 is TGTGCCAGCAGCGCCAGGGACAGCTACTCCTACGAGCAGTACTTC. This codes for CASSARDSYSYEQYF.

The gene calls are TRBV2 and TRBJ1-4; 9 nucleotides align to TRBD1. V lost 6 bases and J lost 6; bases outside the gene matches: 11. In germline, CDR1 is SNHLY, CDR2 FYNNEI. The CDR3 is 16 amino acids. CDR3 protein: CASRPGTGWGYEKLFF. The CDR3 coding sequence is TGTGCCAGCAGGCCCGGGACAGGGTGGGGGTATGAAAAACTGTTTTTT.

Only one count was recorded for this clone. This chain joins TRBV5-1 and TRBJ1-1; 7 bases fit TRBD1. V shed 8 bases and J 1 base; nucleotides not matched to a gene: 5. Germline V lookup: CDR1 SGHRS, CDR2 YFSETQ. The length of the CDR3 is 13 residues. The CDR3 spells CASSQGRNTEAFF. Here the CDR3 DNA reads TGCGCCAGTTCACAGGGGAGGAACACTGAAGCTTTCTTT.

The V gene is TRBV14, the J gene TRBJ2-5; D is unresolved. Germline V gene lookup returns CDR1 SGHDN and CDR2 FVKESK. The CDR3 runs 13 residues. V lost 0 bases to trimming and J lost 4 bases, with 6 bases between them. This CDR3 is CASSQDGGETQYF. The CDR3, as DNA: TGTGCCAGCAGCCAAGATGGCGGAGAGACCCAGTACTTC.

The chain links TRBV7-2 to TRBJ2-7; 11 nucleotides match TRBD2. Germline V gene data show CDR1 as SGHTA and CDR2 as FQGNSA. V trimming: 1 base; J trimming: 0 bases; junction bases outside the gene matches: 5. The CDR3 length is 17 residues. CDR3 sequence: CASSLVSSGGNSYEQYF. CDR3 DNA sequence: TGTGCCAGCAGCTTAGTCTCTAGCGGGGGGAACTCCTACGAGCAGTACTTC. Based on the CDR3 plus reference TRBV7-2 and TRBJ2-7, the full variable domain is GAGVSQSPSNKVTEKGKDVELRCDPISGHTALYWYRQSLGQGLEFLIYFQGNSAPDKSGLPSDRFSAERTGGSVSTLTIQRTQQEDSAVYLCASSLVSSGGNSYEQYFGPGTRLTVT.

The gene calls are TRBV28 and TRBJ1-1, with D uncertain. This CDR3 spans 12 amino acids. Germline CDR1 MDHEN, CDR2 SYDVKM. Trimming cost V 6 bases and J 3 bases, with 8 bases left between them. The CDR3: CASSLVDTEAFF. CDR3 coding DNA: TGTGCCAGCAGCCTAGTGGACACTGAAGCTTTCTTT.

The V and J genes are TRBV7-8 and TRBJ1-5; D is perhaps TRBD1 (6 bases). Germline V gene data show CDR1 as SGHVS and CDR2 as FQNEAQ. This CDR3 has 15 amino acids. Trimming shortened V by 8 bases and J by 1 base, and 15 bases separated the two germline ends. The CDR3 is CASDQDSRSNQPQHF. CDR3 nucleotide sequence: TGTGCCAGCGACCAGGACAGCCGGAGCAATCAGCCCCAGCATTTT.

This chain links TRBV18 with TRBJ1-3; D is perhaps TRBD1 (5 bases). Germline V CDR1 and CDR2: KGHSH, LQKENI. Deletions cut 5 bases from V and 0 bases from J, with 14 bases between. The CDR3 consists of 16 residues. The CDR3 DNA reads TGTGCCAGCTCATCTGAAGGGGTTGGCTCTGGAAACACCATATATTTT. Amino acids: CASSSEGVGSGNTIYF.

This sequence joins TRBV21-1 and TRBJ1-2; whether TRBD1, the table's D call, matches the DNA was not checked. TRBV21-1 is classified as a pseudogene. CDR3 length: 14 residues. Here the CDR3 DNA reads TGTGCCAGCAGCGGGCGCCAGGGGGCGAGGGGCTACACCTTC. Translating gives CASSGRQGARGYTF.

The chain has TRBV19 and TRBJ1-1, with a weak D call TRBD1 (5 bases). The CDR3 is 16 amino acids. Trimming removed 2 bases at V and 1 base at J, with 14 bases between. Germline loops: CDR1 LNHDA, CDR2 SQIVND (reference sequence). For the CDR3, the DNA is TGTGCCAGTAGTATATCCCCGGACACCAGGAACACTGAAGCTTTCTTT. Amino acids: CASSISPDTRNTEAFF.

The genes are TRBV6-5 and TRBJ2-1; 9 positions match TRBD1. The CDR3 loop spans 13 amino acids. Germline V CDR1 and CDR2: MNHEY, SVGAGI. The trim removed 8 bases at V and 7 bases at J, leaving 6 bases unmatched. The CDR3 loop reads CASVGTGLNEQFF. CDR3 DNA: TGTGCCAGCGTAGGGACAGGGTTGAATGAGCAGTTCTTC.

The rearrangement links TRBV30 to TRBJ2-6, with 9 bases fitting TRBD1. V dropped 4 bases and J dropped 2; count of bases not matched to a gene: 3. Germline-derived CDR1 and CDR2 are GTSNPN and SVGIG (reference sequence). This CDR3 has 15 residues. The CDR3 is CAWTTGGAGANVLTF. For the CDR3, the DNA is TGTGCCTGGACTACAGGGGGCGCTGGGGCCAACGTCCTGACTTTC. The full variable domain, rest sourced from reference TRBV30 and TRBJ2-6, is SQTIHQWPATLVQPVGSPLSLECTVEGTSNPNLYWYRQAAGRGLQLLFYSVGIGQISSEVPQNLSASRPQDRQFILSSKKLLLSDSGFYLCAWTTGGAGANVLTFGAGSRLTVL.

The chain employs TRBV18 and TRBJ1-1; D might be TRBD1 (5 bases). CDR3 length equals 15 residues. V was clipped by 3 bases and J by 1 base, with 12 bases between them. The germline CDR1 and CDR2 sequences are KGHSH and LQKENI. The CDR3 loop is CASSPGQGANTEAFF. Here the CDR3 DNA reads TGTGCCAGCTCACCGGGTCAGGGCGCGAACACTGAAGCTTTCTTT.

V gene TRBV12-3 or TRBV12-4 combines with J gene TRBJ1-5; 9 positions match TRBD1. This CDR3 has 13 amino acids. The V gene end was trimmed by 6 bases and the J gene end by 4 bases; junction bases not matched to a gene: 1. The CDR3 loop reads CASRTGGNQPQHF. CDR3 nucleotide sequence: TGTGCCAGCAGGACAGGGGGGAATCAGCCCCAGCATTTT.

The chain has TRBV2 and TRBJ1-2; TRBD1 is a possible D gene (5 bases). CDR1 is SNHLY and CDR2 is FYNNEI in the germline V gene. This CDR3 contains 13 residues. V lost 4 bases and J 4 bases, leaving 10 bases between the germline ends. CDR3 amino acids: CASSGGGSYGYTF. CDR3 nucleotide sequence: TGTGCCAGCAGTGGGGGGGGATCCTATGGCTACACCTTC. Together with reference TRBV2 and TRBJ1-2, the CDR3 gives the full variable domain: EPEVTQTPSHQVTQMGQEVILRCVPISNHLYFYWYRQILGQKVEFLVSFYNNEISEKSEIFDDQFSVERPDGSNFTLKIRSTKLEDSAMYFCASSGGGSYGYTFGSGTRLTVV.

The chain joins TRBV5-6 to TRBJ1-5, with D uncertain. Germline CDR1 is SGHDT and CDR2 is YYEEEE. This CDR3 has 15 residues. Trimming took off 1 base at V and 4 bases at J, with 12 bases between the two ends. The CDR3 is CASSLSGVKNQPQHF. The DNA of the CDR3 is TGTGCCAGCAGCTTGTCCGGGGTAAAAAATCAGCCCCAGCATTTT.

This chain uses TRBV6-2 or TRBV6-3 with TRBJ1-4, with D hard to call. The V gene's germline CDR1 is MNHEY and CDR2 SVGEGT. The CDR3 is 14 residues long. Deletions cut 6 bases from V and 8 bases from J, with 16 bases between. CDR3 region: CASSPIGVGEKLFF. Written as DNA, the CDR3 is TGTGCCAGCAGCCCCATCGGGGTAGGAGAAAAACTGTTTTTT.

The CDR3 DNA is TGTGCCAGCAGCCCTCCGGGACTAGCGGGGGGGCGCACAGATACGCAGTATTTT. It codes for CASSPPGLAGGRTDTQYF. The rearrangement joins TRBV5-4 to TRBJ2-3, with 16 nucleotides matching TRBD2. Unmatched junction bases numbered 6, after V lost 4 bases and J lost 1 base. This CDR3 comprises 18 residues. Germline values: CDR1 SGHNT, CDR2 YYREEE (reference sequence).

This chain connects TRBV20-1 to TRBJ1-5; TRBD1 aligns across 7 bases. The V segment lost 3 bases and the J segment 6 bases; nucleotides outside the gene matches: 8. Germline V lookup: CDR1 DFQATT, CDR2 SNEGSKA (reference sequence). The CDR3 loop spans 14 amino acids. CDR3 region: CSASGGGESQPQHF. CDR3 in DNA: TGCAGTGCTAGTGGAGGGGGCGAAAGTCAGCCCCAGCATTTT.

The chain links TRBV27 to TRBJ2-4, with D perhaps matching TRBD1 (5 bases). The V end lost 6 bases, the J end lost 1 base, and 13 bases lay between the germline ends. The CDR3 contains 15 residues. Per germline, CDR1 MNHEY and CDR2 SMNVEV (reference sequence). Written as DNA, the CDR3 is TGTGCCAGCAGCCAGGGCAGCTGGGCCAAAAACATTCAGTACTTC. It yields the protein CASSQGSWAKNIQYF.

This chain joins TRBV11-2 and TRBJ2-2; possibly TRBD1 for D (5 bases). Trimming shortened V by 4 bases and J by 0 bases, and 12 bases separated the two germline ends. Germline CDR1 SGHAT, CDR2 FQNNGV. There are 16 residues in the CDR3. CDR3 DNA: TGTGCCAGCAGCTGGAACAGACAGCCGAACACCGGGGAGCTGTTTTTT. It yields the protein CASSWNRQPNTGELFF.

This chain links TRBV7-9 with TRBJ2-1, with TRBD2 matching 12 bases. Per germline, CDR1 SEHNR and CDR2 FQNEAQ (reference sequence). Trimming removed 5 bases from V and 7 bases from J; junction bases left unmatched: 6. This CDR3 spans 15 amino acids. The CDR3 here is CASSPTSGGGNEQFF. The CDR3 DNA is TGTGCCAGCAGCCCGACTAGCGGGGGAGGTAATGAGCAGTTCTTC.